The T cell receptor (beta chain) described here comes from a study of T-cell reconstitution after alpha-beta-depleted transplantation in children. Trimming cost V 0 bases and J 6 bases; bases outside gene matches: 5. The germline gives CDR1 SQVTM, CDR2 ANQGSEA. This CDR3 is 14 amino acids long. It was with unique molecular identifiers that the TCRbeta library was prepared. MiXCR was run by TCRdb on the PCR reads, yielding one entry per CDR3 protein. Seen here are around 530,000 distinct CDR3 sequences, approximately 32% observed once, and the top ten hold 2% to 3%. The sample consisted of PBMCs from the stem cell graft donor, taken from the stem cell graft. This clonotype originated in a human donor who donated a stem cell graft to a child with aplastic anemia. V is TRBV29-1 and J is TRBJ1-5; 7 nucleotides agree with TRBD1. CDR3 loop: CSVEDGGGGQPQHF. The DNA for the CDR3 is TGCAGCGTTGAAGATGGAGGGGGCGGTCAGCCCCAGCATTTT.